These 30 T cell receptor beta chains originate from one sample sequenced in a study of blood T cell repertoires in COVID-19. Here immunoSEQ multiplex PCR was the method, and the copy in TCRdb shows in-frame clones only, minus some. The sample lists about 240,000 clones; roughly 89% were seen once. Sequenced material: PBMCs or T cells enriched from blood (not recorded which). The receptors stem from a woman in her twenties or thirties who had recovered from COVID-19.

This chain links TRBV7-2 with TRBJ2-2; 7 bases are shared with TRBD2. Germline trimming cut 1 base from V and 4 bases from J; bases unmatched to any gene: 3. Per germline, CDR1 SGHTA and CDR2 FQGNSA. The CDR3 has 15 amino acids. In nucleotides, the CDR3 is TGTGCCAGCAGCTTAGGGTTAGCGGGCACCGGGGAGCTGTTTTTT. Protein sequence: CASSLGLAGTGELFF.

V and J are TRBV2 and TRBJ1-1; D is possibly TRBD1 (6 bases). Deletions cut 5 bases from V and 2 bases from J, with 12 bases between. Germline assignment: CDR1 SNHLY and CDR2 FYNNEI. The CDR3 is 14 amino acids. CDR3 bases: TGTGCCAGCAGTCGAGGGGGGGATAACACTGAAGCTTTCTTT. Its translation: CASSRGGDNTEAFF.

V and J are TRBV14 and TRBJ2-5; 7 nucleotides agree with TRBD1. The J segment lost 1 base and the V segment lost 2 bases, leaving 10 bases of the junction unmatched. In germline, CDR1 is SGHDN, CDR2 FVKESK. The CDR3 is made up of 17 amino acids. The CDR3 bases are TGTGCCAGCAGCCAAAACAGGGGAACCCGCCTCCAAGAGACCCAGTACTTC. Protein: CASSQNRGTRLQETQYF.

The V call is TRBV4-1, the J call TRBJ1-2; 9 positions agree with TRBD1. CDR1 MGHRA and CDR2 YSYEKL come from the germline V gene. V trimming: 0 bases; J trimming: 7 bases; junction bases outside the gene matches: 6. This CDR3 has 15 amino acids. CDR3 in amino acids: CASSQDRDRGFGYTF. In DNA, the CDR3 is TGCGCCAGCAGCCAAGATCGTGACAGGGGGTTTGGCTACACCTTC.

The chain joins TRBV11-2 to TRBJ2-1, with a tentative D call TRBD2 (6 bases). The CDR3 runs 14 residues. CDR1 SGHAT and CDR2 FQNNGV come from the germline V gene. The V and J ends lost 0 bases and 7 bases respectively, with 10 bases between them. The CDR3 spells CASSLDGGRNEQFF. CDR3 coding DNA: TGTGCCAGCAGCTTAGACGGAGGGAGGAATGAGCAGTTCTTC.

The chain recombines TRBV2 with TRBJ2-3; 11 bases line up with TRBD1. CDR3 length equals 14 residues. J was trimmed by 8 bases and V by 5 bases; bases with no gene match: 6. Germline V CDR1 and CDR2: SNHLY, FYNNEI. The CDR3 spells CASSYGQGATTQYF. The CDR3, as DNA: TGTGCCAGCAGTTATGGACAGGGGGCGACTACGCAGTATTTT.

The CDR3 sequence: CASSKTLDRGRDTQYF. The CDR3 DNA follows: TGTGCCAGTAGTAAAACCCTCGACAGGGGGAGAGATACGCAGTATTTT. V is TRBV19 and J is TRBJ2-3, with 9 nucleotides matching TRBD1. V lost 4 bases to trimming and J lost 5 bases; unmatched junction nucleotides: 10. In germline, CDR1 is LNHDA, CDR2 SQIVND (reference sequence). The CDR3 covers 16 residues. Full variable domain (missing parts from reference TRBV19 and TRBJ2-3): DGGITQSPKYLFRKEGQNVTLSCEQNLNHDAMYWYRQDPGQGLRLIYYSQIVNDFQKGDIAEGYSVSREKKESFPLTVTSAQKNPTAFYLCASSKTLDRGRDTQYFGPGTRLTVL.

The rearrangement links TRBV3-1 (or the pseudogene TRBV3-2) to TRBJ2-5; TRBD2 agrees at 10 bases. This CDR3 contains 16 residues. CDR1 is LGHDT and CDR2 is YNNKEL in the germline V gene (reference sequence). The V gene end was trimmed by 4 bases and the J gene end by 4 bases; junction bases not matched to a gene: 9. As DNA, the CDR3 is TGTGCCAGCAGCCTTCCTGAAGCTAGCGGGAGAGAGACCCAGTACTTC. It is translated as CASSLPEASGRETQYF.

The rearrangement uses TRBV5-4 and TRBJ2-3, with 9 bases lining up with TRBD2. Trimming removed 1 base from V and 3 bases from J; junction bases left unmatched: 6. From germline, CDR1 is SGHNT and CDR2 YYREEE (reference sequence). The CDR3 extends over 16 amino acids. This chain's CDR3 is CASSLSRAGGTDTQYF. As DNA, the CDR3 is TGTGCCAGCAGCTTGTCCAGAGCGGGGGGAACAGATACGCAGTATTTT.

This clone showed up just once. The chain combines TRBV7-8 with TRBJ2-2; 8 bases are shared with TRBD1. Germline CDR1 is SGHVS and CDR2 is FQNEAQ. The CDR3 is 13 amino acids. Trimming removed 11 bases from V and 3 bases from J; junction bases left unmatched: 5. DNA for the CDR3: TGTGCCCAGGGGGCGCGGGACACCGGGGAGCTGTTTTTT. It encodes CAQGARDTGELFF.

The chain employs TRBV3-1 (or the pseudogene TRBV3-2) and TRBJ2-7; 7 bases match TRBD1. From germline, CDR1 is LGHDT and CDR2 YNNKEL (reference sequence). This CDR3 has 13 amino acids. V was clipped by 4 bases and J by 5 bases; unmatched bases: 5. The CDR3 nucleotides are TGTGCCAGCAGCCGACAGGGTTCTCACGAGCAGTACTTC. Translation: CASSRQGSHEQYF.

V usage is TRBV16 and J usage is TRBJ1-2; the D is unclear. CDR1 is KGHSY, CDR2 FQNENV, per germline. Trimming took 0 bases from V and 5 from J, leaving 10 bases between them. This CDR3 contains 14 residues. The CDR3 loop is CASSQSVTAYGYTF. CDR3 in DNA: TGTGCCAGCAGCCAATCTGTTACAGCTTATGGCTACACCTTC.

This clone was seen just once. The J gene is TRBJ2-3, the V gene TRBV10-3; tentatively, D is TRBD2 (5 bases). V was pared by 6 bases and J by 1 base, with 14 bases between. Germline lookup yields CDR1 ENHRY and CDR2 SYGVKD. There are 15 residues in the CDR3. The CDR3 loop reads CAISRGSRGTDTQYF. CDR3 in DNA: TGTGCCATCAGCCGAGGGAGTAGGGGCACAGATACGCAGTATTTT.

This chain connects TRBV27 to TRBJ1-4, with D unclear. Germline CDR1 and CDR2: MNHEY and SMNVEV (reference sequence). The V end lost 2 bases, the J end lost 7 bases, and 14 bases lay between the germline ends. This CDR3 is built from 15 residues. The CDR3 loop reads CASSLTGFRGEKLFF. CDR3 nucleotides: TGTGCCAGCAGTTTAACGGGGTTCCGAGGTGAAAAACTGTTTTTT.

V and J are TRBV11-2 and TRBJ1-1, with 8 bases lining up with TRBD1. Germline V CDR1 and CDR2: SGHAT, FQNNGV. This CDR3 spans 15 amino acids. Trimming at V came to 5 bases and at J to 5 bases, leaving 10 bases not matched to a gene. The CDR3 coding sequence is TGTGCCAGCAGCCGCCCGGGACAGGTCGGTACTGAAGCTTTCTTT. Protein: CASSRPGQVGTEAFF.

This chain connects TRBV7-9 to TRBJ2-2; 13 positions agree with TRBD2. V lost 5 bases and J lost 2; bases outside the gene matches: 17. The CDR3 runs 21 residues. Per germline, CDR1 SEHNR and CDR2 FQNEAQ (reference sequence). CDR3 sequence (DNA): TGTGCCAGCAGCACGCGAGCCGGGACTAGCGGGGATGGGGGTAACACCGGGGAGCTGTTTTTT. Protein sequence: CASSTRAGTSGDGGNTGELFF.

The J gene is TRBJ1-5, the V gene TRBV28; a weak D match, TRBD1 (5 bases). CDR3 length: 12 residues. V dropped 6 bases and J dropped 8 bases, with 11 bases sitting between them. Germline loops: CDR1 MDHEN, CDR2 SYDVKM. In nucleotides, the CDR3 is TGTGCCAGCAGCCCCCCGGGGGAGCCCCAGCATTTT. Translating it yields CASSPPGEPQHF.

This chain uses TRBV6-2 or TRBV6-3 with TRBJ1-3; D is uncertain. V lost 2 bases and J lost 3, with 5 bases in between. The CDR3 is made up of 13 amino acids. The germline gives CDR1 MNHEY, CDR2 SVGEGT. DNA of the CDR3: TGTGCCAGCAGTTACGCGCATGGAAACACCATATATTTT. Protein: CASSYAHGNTIYF.

Notes on this clone: Within the sample, other DNA sequences also encode this same CDR3. The chain links TRBV5-1 to TRBJ1-2; no firm D call. The V end lost 0 bases, the J end lost 0 bases, and 9 bases lay between the germline ends. The CDR3 has 15 amino acids. The germline CDR1 and CDR2 sequences are SGHRS and YFSETQ. CDR3 region: CASSLAEGANYGYTF. The CDR3 coding sequence is TGCGCCAGCAGCTTGGCGGAGGGAGCTAACTATGGCTACACCTTC.

This clone was seen once. The rearrangement uses TRBV2 and TRBJ1-6; 9 bases are shared with TRBD1. Germline CDR1 reads SNHLY; CDR2 reads FYNNEI. The CDR3 spans 14 residues. J was trimmed by 8 bases and V by 7 bases; bases with no gene match: 6. The CDR3 nucleotides read TGTGCCAGCACCCGGGACAGGGCCGATTCACCCCTCCACTTT. It codes for CASTRDRADSPLHF.

This chain uses TRBV28 with TRBJ1-2; TRBD1 agrees at 8 bases. The CDR3 sequence is 12 residues long. V shed 8 bases, J shed 3 bases, and the junction held 2 bases outside the gene matches. The germline V gene encodes CDR1 MDHEN and CDR2 SYDVKM. CDR3 DNA sequence: TGTGCCAGCGGACAGGGATACTATGGCTACACCTTC. This sequence encodes CASGQGYYGYTF.

The chain couples TRBV5-8 to TRBJ2-2, with 9 nucleotides matching TRBD1. Germline lookup yields CDR1 SGHTS and CDR2 YDEGEE. The CDR3 is 16 residues long. The V segment lost 3 bases and the J segment 1 base; nucleotides outside the gene matches: 4. CDR3 DNA: TGTGCCAGCAGCTCTAACAGGGGGCGGAACACCGGGGAGCTGTTTTTT. Translating it yields CASSSNRGRNTGELFF.

The chain joins TRBV4-3 to TRBJ1-3; D perhaps matches TRBD1 (6 bases). CDR3 size: 17 residues. V was clipped by 0 bases and J by 0 bases, with 12 bases between them. CDR1 is LGHNA, CDR2 YSLEER, per germline. The CDR3 coding sequence is TGCGCCAGCAGCCAAGATGTGGTCAGGGGCTCTGGAAACACCATATATTTT. Its translation is CASSQDVVRGSGNTIYF.

The chain uses TRBV5-4 and TRBJ2-2; D call uncertain. Germline-derived CDR1 and CDR2 are SGHNT and YYREEE (reference sequence). Between the trimmed V and J ends, which lost 4 bases and 2 bases, there was a span of 15 bases. This CDR3 is 16 amino acids long. CDR3 bases: TGTGCCAGCAGCCCCACGATCAACTCTAACACCGGGGAGCTGTTTTTT. It translates to CASSPTINSNTGELFF.

This chain links TRBV30 with TRBJ2-2, with 12 bases identical to TRBD1. Trimming removed 0 bases from V and 7 bases from J; junction bases left unmatched: 3. Germline V gene sequence: CDR1 GTSNPN, CDR2 SVGIG (reference sequence). CDR3 length: 15 residues. CDR3 in DNA: TGTGCCTGGAGTGTAGGGACAGGGGGCGGCGGGGAGCTGTTTTTT. Amino acid sequence: CAWSVGTGGGGELFF.

The CDR3 loop reads CASSFGRGIYEQYF. The CDR3 nucleotides are TGTGCCAGCAGCTTTGGTAGGGGAATATACGAGCAGTACTTC. The rearrangement uses TRBV11-2 and TRBJ2-7, with a possible D match to TRBD1 (5 bases). CDR1 SGHAT and CDR2 FQNNGV come from the germline V gene. CDR3 length: 14 residues. Between the trimmed V and J ends, which lost 3 bases and 4 bases, there was a span of 13 bases.

The J gene is TRBJ2-7, the V gene TRBV27; the D gene is possibly TRBD1 (6 bases). Trimming stripped 4 bases from V and 1 base from J, with 8 bases between. The CDR3 covers 13 residues. Germline V gives CDR1 MNHEY, CDR2 SMNVEV (reference sequence). The CDR3 sequence: CASSYGQSYEQYF. Here the CDR3 DNA reads TGTGCCAGCAGTTATGGACAGTCCTACGAGCAGTACTTC.

The V call is TRBV5-1, the J call TRBJ2-2; 7 bases agree with TRBD2. The CDR3 is 14 residues long. Germline V lookup: CDR1 SGHRS, CDR2 YFSETQ. The V segment lost 5 bases and the J segment 5 bases; nucleotides outside the gene matches: 6. CDR3 protein: CASRREYGTGELFF. CDR3 DNA: TGCGCCAGCAGGCGGGAGTACGGAACCGGGGAGCTGTTTTTT.

V usage is TRBV5-6 and J usage is TRBJ2-1; no clear D. Germline V gene lookup returns CDR1 SGHDT and CDR2 YYEEEE. With 1 base removed from V and 7 bases from J, the gap between germline ends came to 6 bases. The CDR3 totals 12 residues. CDR3 nucleotides: TGTGCCAGCAGCTTGTCTCGGAATGAGCAGTTCTTC. The encoded protein is CASSLSRNEQFF.

The chain links TRBV11-2 to TRBJ1-2; TRBD1 matches 10 bases. Trimming cost V 2 bases and J 4 bases; bases outside gene matches: 10. The CDR3 is 17 residues long. CDR1 is SGHAT and CDR2 is FQNNGV in the germline V gene. The CDR3 loop reads CASSLSGGTGVGYGYTF. For the CDR3, the DNA is TGTGCCAGCAGCTTAAGCGGCGGGACAGGGGTGGGCTATGGCTACACCTTC.